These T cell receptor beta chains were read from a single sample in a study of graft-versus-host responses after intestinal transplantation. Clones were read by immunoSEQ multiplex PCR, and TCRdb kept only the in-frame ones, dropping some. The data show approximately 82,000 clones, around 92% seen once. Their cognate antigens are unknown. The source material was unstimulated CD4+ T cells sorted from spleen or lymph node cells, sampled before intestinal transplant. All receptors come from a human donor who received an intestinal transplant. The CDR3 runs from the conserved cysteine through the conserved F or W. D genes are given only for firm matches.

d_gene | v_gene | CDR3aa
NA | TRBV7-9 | CASSFLAPSTDTQYF
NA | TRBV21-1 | CASSKYSSSGRQFF
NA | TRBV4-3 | CASRDTRGSSYNEQFF
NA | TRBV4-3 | CASSQGRTPMDSPLHF
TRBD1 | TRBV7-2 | CASSSQGAETEAFF
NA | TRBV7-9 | CASSLDGRGINYGYTF
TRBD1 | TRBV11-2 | CASSSTTGGRTEAFF
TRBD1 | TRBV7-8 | CASSLYVDRDSNYGYTF
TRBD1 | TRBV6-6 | CASSRQGDTGELFF
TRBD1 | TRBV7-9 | CASRGQGPYYTNTGELFF
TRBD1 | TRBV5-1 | CASSPVPGQGETQYF
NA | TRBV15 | CATSRDQAGNTIYF
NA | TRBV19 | CASRKRQLWNSPLHF
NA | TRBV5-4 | CASSSSSTDTQYF
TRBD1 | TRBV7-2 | CASSPGIRGFANTIYF
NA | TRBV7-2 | CASSLRQAYNEQFF
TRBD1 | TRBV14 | CASSQDLAGGSRGQFF
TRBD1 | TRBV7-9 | CASSFSTGSSYNEQFF
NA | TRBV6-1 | CASSDAGRHCTF
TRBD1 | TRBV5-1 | CASSVGTENTEAFF
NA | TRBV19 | CARGTGSFLEAFF
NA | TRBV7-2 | CASSLRQATYNEQFF
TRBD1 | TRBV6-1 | CASSENRGITEAFF
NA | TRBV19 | CASSPDSDYGYTF
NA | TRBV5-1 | CASSASGSTVVEQYF
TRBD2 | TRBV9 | CASSVGGGENTGELFF
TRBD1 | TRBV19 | CASRRTGGEAFF
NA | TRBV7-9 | CASSRTTGSVDGYTF
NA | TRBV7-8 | CASSLVTLTITSGKETQYF
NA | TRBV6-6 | CACEGPLPGTQYF
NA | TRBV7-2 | CASSLGAGNEQYF
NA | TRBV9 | CASSFSASSGANVLTF
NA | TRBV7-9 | CASSLGSGLPSTDTQYF
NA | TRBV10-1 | CASSESSAHEAFF
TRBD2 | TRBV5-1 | CASSLVLAGGQVEQYF
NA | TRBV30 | CAWSVRLRGNYGYTF
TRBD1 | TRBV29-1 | CSATGTGDEKLFF
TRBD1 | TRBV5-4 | CASSTQGAIVTDTQYF
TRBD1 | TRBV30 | CACDPGQGLRGGYTF
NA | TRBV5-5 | CASSFDGVTEAFF
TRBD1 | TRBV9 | CASSQGDRGTMYF
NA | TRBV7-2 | CASSPSSGWGETQYF
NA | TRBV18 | CASSQEASNQPQHF
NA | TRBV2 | CASSLGSSGNTIYF